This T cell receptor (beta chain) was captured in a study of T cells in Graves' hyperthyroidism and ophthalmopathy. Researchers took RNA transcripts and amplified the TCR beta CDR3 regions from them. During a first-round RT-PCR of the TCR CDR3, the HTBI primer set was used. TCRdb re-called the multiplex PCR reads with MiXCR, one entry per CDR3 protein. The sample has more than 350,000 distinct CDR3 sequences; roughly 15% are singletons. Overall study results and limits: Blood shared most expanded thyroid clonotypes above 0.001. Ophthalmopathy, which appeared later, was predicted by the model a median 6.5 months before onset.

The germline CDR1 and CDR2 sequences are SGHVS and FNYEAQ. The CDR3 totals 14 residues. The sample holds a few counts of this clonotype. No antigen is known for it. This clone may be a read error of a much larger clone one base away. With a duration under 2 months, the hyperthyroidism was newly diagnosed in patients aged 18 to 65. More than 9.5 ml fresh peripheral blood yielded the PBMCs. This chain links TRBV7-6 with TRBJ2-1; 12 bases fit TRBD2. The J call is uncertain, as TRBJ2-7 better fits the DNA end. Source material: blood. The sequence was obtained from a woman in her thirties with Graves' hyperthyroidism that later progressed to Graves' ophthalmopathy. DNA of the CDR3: TGTGCCAGCAGTCTAGCGGGAGGGGGGGATGAGCAGTACTTC. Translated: CASSLAGGGDEQYF.